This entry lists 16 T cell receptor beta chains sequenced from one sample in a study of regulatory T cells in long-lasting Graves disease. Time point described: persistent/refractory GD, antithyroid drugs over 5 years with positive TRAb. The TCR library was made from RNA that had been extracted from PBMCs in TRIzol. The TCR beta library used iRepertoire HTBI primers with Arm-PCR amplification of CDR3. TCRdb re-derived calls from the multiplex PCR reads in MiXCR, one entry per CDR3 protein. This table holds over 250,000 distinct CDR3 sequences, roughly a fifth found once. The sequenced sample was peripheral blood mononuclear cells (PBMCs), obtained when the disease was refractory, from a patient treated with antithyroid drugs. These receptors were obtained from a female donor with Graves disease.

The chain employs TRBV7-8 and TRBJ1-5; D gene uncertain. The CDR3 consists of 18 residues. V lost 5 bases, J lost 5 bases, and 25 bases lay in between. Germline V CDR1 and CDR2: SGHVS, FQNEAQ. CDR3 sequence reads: CASSPFFFREDFDQPQHF. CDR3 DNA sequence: TGTGCCAGCAGCCCCTTTTTTTTTAGGGAGGATTTCGATCAGCCCCAGCATTTT.

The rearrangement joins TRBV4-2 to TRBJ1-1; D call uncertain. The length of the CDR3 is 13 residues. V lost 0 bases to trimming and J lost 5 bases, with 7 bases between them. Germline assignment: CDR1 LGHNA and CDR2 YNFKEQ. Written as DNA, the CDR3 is TGTGCCAGCAGCCAAGATCGTCTTACTGAAGCTTTCTTT. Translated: CASSQDRLTEAFF.

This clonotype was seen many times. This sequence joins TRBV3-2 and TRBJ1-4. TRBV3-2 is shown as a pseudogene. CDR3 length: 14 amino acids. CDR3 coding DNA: TGTGCCAGCAGCCCGGGACGGGAGGATGAAAAACTGTTTTTT. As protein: CASSPGREDEKLFF.

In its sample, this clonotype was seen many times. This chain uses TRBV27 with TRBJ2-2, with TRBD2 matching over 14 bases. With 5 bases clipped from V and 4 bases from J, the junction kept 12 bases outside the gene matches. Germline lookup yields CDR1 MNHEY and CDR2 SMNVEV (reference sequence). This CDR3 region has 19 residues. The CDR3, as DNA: TGTGCCAGCAGTCCCCGGGGACTAGCGGGAGAGGGGAGCACCGGGGAGCTGTTTTTT. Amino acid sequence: CASSPRGLAGEGSTGELFF.

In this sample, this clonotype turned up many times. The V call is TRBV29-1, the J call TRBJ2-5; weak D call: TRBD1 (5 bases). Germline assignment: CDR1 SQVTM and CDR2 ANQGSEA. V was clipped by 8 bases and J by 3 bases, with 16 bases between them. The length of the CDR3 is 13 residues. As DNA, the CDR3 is TGCAGCCAAACGACAGCACTCGAAGAGACCCAGTACTTC. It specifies CSQTTALEETQYF.

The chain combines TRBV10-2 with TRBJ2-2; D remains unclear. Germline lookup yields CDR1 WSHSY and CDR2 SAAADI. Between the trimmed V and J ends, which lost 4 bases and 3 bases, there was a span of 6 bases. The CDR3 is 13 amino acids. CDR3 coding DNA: TGCGCCAGCAGTGTCAAGTACACCGGGGAGCTGTTTTTT. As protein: CASSVKYTGELFF.

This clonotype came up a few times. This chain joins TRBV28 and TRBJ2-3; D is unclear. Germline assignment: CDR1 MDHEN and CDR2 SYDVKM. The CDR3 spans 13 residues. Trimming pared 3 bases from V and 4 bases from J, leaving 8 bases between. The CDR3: CASSFPVPDTQYF. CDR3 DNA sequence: TGTGCCAGCAGTTTCCCTGTCCCAGATACGCAGTATTTT.

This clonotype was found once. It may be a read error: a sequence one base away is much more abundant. Written as DNA, the CDR3 is TGTGCCAGCGAAGGTTGGGACCTCCAGGGAGTCAGGCACGAGCAGTACTTC. Translated: CASEGWDLQGVRHEQYF. V usage is TRBV28 and J usage is TRBJ2-7, with D perhaps matching TRBD1 or TRBD2 (5 bases each). Germline V lookup: CDR1 MDHEN, CDR2 SYDVKM. CDR3 length equals 17 residues. V gave up 8 bases and J gave up 5 bases, with 28 bases separating them. Drawing the rest from reference TRBV28 and TRBJ2-7, the complete variable domain is DVKVTQSSRYLVKRTGEKVFLECVQDMDHENMFWYRQDPGLGLRLIYFSYDVKMKEKGDIPEGYSVSREKKERFSLILESASTNQTSMYLCASEGWDLQGVRHEQYFGPGTRLTVT.

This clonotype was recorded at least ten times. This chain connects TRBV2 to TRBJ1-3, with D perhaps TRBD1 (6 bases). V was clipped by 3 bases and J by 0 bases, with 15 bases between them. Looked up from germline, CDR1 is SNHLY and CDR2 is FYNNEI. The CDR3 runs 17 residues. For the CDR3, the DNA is TGTGCCAGCAGTGACCCTGGACAGACAGCCTCTGGAAACACCATATATTTT. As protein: CASSDPGQTASGNTIYF.

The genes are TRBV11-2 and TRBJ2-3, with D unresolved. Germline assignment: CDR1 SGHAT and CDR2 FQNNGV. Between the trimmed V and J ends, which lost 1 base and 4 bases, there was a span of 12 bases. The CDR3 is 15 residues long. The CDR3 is CASSLVETGPDTQYF. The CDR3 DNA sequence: TGTGCCAGCAGCTTAGTGGAGACCGGCCCAGATACGCAGTATTTT. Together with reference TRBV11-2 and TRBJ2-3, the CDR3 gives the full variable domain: EAGVAQSPRYKIIEKRQSVAFWCNPISGHATLYWYQQILGQGPKLLIQFQNNGVVDDSQLPKDRFSAERLKGVDSTLKIQPAKLEDSAVYLCASSLVETGPDTQYFGPGTRLTVL.

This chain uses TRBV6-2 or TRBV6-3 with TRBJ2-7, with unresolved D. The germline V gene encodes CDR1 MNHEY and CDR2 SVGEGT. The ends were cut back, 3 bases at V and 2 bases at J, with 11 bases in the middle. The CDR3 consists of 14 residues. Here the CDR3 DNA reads TGTGCCAGCAGTTATAAGAGAGAAGCCTACGAGCAGTACTTC. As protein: CASSYKREAYEQYF.

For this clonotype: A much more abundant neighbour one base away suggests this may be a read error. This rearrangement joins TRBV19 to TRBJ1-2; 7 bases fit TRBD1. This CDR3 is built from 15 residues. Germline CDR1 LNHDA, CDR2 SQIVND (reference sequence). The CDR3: CASSLPGQPPYGCTF. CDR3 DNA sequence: TGTGCCAGTAGTCTCCCGGGACAGCCACCCTATGGCTGCACCTTC.

Here the CDR3 reads CASSQSTGQPQHF. The CDR3 nucleotides are TGTGCCAGCAGCCAATCGACCGGTCAGCCCCAGCATTTT. The gene calls are TRBV3-1 and TRBJ1-5; D ambiguous. Germline CDR1 LGHDT, CDR2 YNNKEL (reference sequence). Trimming removed 2 bases at V and 6 bases at J, with 8 bases between. The CDR3 extends over 13 amino acids.

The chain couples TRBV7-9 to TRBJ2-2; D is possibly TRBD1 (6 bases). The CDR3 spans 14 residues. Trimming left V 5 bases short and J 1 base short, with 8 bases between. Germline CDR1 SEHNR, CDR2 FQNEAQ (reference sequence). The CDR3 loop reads CASSIQGNTGELFF. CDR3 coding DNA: TGTGCCAGCAGCATACAGGGGAACACCGGGGAGCTGTTTTTT.

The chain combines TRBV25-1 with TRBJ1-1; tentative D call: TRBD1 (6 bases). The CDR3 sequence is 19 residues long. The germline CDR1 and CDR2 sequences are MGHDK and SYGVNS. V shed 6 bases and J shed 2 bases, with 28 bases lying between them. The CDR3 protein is CASSGEAQGFGILNTEAFF. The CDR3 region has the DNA TGTGCCAGCAGCGGAGAAGCTCAGGGGTTTGGTATTTTAAACACTGAAGCTTTCTTT.

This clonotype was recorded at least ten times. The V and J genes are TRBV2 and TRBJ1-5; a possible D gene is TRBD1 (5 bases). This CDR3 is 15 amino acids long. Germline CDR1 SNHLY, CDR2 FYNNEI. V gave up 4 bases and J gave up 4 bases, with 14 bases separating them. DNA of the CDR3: TGTGCCAGCAGTGCTCGGGGGAGTGAGAATCAGCCCCAGCATTTT. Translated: CASSARGSENQPQHF.